The T cell receptor beta chain described here comes from a study of blood T cell repertoires in COVID-19. The wider study: COVID-19 samples, acute and convalescent, were from the United States, Italy and Spain. From T cells, B-cell-depleted T cells, or PBMCs came the material, which was cDNA or gDNA.

Germline V gene sequence: CDR1 LGHNA, CDR2 YSLEER. The CDR3 is 14 amino acids. The V and J ends lost 4 bases and 2 bases, in that order; junction bases with no gene match: 5. The authors' processing: Amplifying reference gene primers gave estimates of nucleated cell counts. Assay: immunoSEQ multiplex PCR; the TCRdb copy retains only in-frame clones and omits some. V, J and clone size are taken as reported in that table, and D and trimming were inferred from the DNA itself. The repertoire holds roughly 35,000 clones, with around 90% as singletons. The chain joins TRBV4-3 to TRBJ2-7, with 7 bases lining up with TRBD1. The source is a man aged 50-59 years with active or convalescent COVID-19. What was sequenced was peripheral blood. The CDR3 DNA follows: TGCGCCAGCAGCCGTGGGACAGCAGCCTACGAGCAGTACTTC. The encoded protein is CASSRGTAAYEQYF.